The sequence of this T cell receptor (beta chain) was determined in a study of T cell responses to AZD1222 COVID-19 vaccine. Study observations and caveats: Unmutated variant regions are reportedly the target of nearly half of TCRs that are spike-specific.

Assay: immunoSEQ multiplex PCR; the TCRdb copy retains only in-frame clones and omits some. The sample yields 100,000 to 150,000 clones, about nine tenths seen once. On this clone: Its specificity is unknown.

The sequences come from peripheral blood, collected on day 0 of AZD1222 vaccination. The TCR was taken from an adult in good health.

CDR3 nucleotides: TGTGCCAGCAGCTACCAGGGGGCGCGAGCCACTGAAGCTTTCTTT. Translation gives CASSYQGARATEAFF. The V and J genes are TRBV14 and TRBJ1-1, with 8 bases fitting TRBD1. The CDR3 covers 15 residues. Germline V lookup: CDR1 SGHDN, CDR2 FVKESK. Germline trimming cut 5 bases from V and 4 bases from J; bases unmatched to any gene: 9. The whole variable domain, filled in from reference TRBV14 and TRBJ1-1, reads EAGVTQFPSHSVIEKGQTVTLRCDPISGHDNLYWYRRVMGKEIKFLLHFVKESKQDESGMPNNRFLAERTGGTYSTLKVQPAELEDSGVYFCASSYQGARATEAFFGQGTRLTVV.